The TCR beta chain described here comes from a study of T cells of healthy individuals. As regards this clonotype: Sequence at one end of the junction differs from germline and may be a read error.

TCRdb ran MiXCR on the 5' RACE reads and lists one entry per CDR3 protein. The sample consists of tens of thousands of distinct CDR3 sequences, under 15% of them appearing once. This sequence was found in a human donor in good health.

The DNA for the CDR3 is TGCGCCACCAGTCACAGCGGGGCCTACAATGAGCAGTTCTTC. Protein product: CATSHSGAYNEQFF. V usage is TRBV10-1 and J usage is TRBJ2-1; 7 positions agree with TRBD2. The CDR3 is 14 amino acids. Germline V gives CDR1 WNHNN, CDR2 SYGVQD (reference sequence).